This TCR beta chain was identified during a study of blood T cell repertoires in COVID-19. Study context: The samples span acute and convalescent COVID-19 from the United States, Italy and Spain. T cells, B-cell-depleted T cells, or PBMCs supplied cDNA or gDNA.

In the study's own analysis: It was from reference gene primer amplification that nucleated cell counts were estimated. Assay: immunoSEQ multiplex PCR; the TCRdb copy retains only in-frame clones and omits some. V and J calls plus clone size are reproduced from that table; the DNA served to infer D and trimming. The sample has roughly 200,000 clones; more than 70% are singletons. This CDR3 is built from 12 residues. Trimming took off 10 bases at V and 3 bases at J, with 12 bases between the two ends. The sequenced sample was peripheral blood. The V and J genes are TRBV12-3 or TRBV12-4 and TRBJ1-1; D gene ambiguous. The receptor was isolated from a man aged 40-49 years with active or convalescent COVID-19. In DNA form, the CDR3 reads TGTGCCACAAGACATAGTTACACTGAAGCTTTCTTT. This sequence encodes CATRHSYTEAFF.